The present T cell receptor (beta chain) was sequenced within a study of T-cell memory formation after mild COVID-19. Study overall: Most TCR clusters belonged to a single donor. General study findings and limits: Day 37-peaking second-wave clones had unconfirmed SARS-CoV-2 specificity. CM and EM subsets held most contracting CD4+ clones; EMRA held CD8+ ones.

This clonotype was observed a few times. The target antigen is unknown. TCRdb reanalysed the 5' RACE reads using MiXCR and keeps one entry per CDR3 protein. The sample has hundreds of thousands of distinct CDR3 sequences; about 24% are singletons. This TCR was recovered from an adult woman who had mild COVID-19 (a few samples of this study predate the infection). Cell type and time point are not known. Sequenced: PBMCs or a T cell subset sorted from them (not recorded which).

In nucleotides, the CDR3 is TGCGCCAGCAGCGGGGGGGATTTGGGTGAGCAGTTCTTC. This gives the protein CASSGGDLGEQFF. V gene TRBV4-1 combines with J gene TRBJ2-1; 7 bases line up with TRBD2. Germline CDR1 reads MGHRA; CDR2 reads YSYEKL. The V segment lost 5 bases and the J segment 9 bases; nucleotides outside the gene matches: 7. CDR3 length: 13 amino acids.